One sample yielded the 11 T cell receptor beta chains listed below, sequenced in a study of shared clonotypes between healthy human individuals. The assay was immunoSEQ multiplex PCR, and TCRdb's table has in-frame clones only and misses some. This sample has 2 million to 2.5 million clones; over 90% occur once, and the top ten carry about 0.39%. Sequenced sample: naive CD4+ T cells from PBMCs. This sample's subset: CD45RA+ positively selected. The source is a young man in good health. Some clones in this sample may be carry-over from other donors' samples.

The chain links TRBV28 to TRBJ1-2; 11 positions match TRBD1. CDR1 is MDHEN, CDR2 SYDVKM, per germline. CDR3 length equals 16 residues. The J segment lost 8 bases and the V segment lost 4 bases, leaving 12 bases of the junction unmatched. CDR3 amino acids: CASSSRPGQGVSGYTF. The CDR3 coding sequence is TGTGCCAGCAGTTCGCGTCCGGGACAGGGGGTGAGCGGCTACACCTTC.

The chain joins TRBV7-9 to TRBJ2-6, with TRBD2 as a possible D gene (5 bases). The V gene lost 5 bases and the J gene lost 0 bases, with 8 bases spanning the gap. CDR3 size: 15 residues. Germline CDR1 SEHNR, CDR2 FQNEAQ (reference sequence). The CDR3 coding sequence is TGTGCCAGCAGCCGGACTGGCTCTGGGGCCAACGTCCTGACTTTC. Its translation is CASSRTGSGANVLTF.

CDR3 sequence: CASSVFGAGYTF. CDR3 nucleotides: TGTGCCAGCAGCGTCTTTGGAGCCGGCTACACCTTC. The chain is built from TRBV9 and TRBJ1-2; no firm D call. From germline, CDR1 is SGDLS and CDR2 YYNGEE. V was cut by 2 bases and J by 8 bases, with 10 bases left in between. The CDR3 totals 12 residues. Full variable domain (remainder filled in from reference TRBV9 and TRBJ1-2): DSGVTQTPKHLITATGQRVTLRCSPRSGDLSVYWYQQSLDQGLQFLIQYYNGEERAKGNILERFSAQQFPDLHSELNLSSLELGDSALYFCASSVFGAGYTFGSGTRLTVV.

The chain joins TRBV5-5 to TRBJ2-2, with D hard to call. CDR1 is SGHKS, CDR2 YYEKEE, per germline (reference sequence). CDR3 length: 13 amino acids. The V and J ends lost 2 bases and 5 bases respectively, with 7 bases between them. The CDR3 reads CASSLRRTGELFF. Here the CDR3 DNA reads TGTGCCAGCAGCTTAAGACGTACCGGGGAGCTGTTTTTT. Full variable domain (missing parts from reference TRBV5-5 and TRBJ2-2): DAGVTQSPTHLIKTRGQQVTLRCSPISGHKSVSWYQQVLGQGPQFIFQYYEKEERGRGNFPDRFSARQFPNYSSELNVNALLLGDSALYLCASSLRRTGELFFGEGSRLTVL.

This chain joins TRBV7-9 and TRBJ2-5; D perhaps matches TRBD2 (5 bases). The V and J ends lost 6 bases and 5 bases respectively, with 16 bases between them. Germline CDR1 SEHNR, CDR2 FQNEAQ (reference sequence). The CDR3 is 14 amino acids. The CDR3: CASRQSGSGETQYF. The DNA for the CDR3 is TGTGCCAGCAGACAAAGCGGTTCTGGGGAGACCCAGTACTTC.

The rearrangement links TRBV7-9 to TRBJ1-3; D gene ambiguous. The CDR3 is made up of 16 amino acids. The germline CDR1 and CDR2 sequences are SEHNR and FQNEAQ (reference sequence). V was shortened by 0 bases and J by 3 bases, with 12 bases between the two germline ends. The CDR3 region has the DNA TGTGCCAGCAGCTTAGCCTTGGTGTATCGTGGAAACACCATATATTTT. The encoded protein is CASSLALVYRGNTIYF. Full variable domain (missing parts from reference TRBV7-9 and TRBJ1-3): DTGVSQNPRHKITKRGQNVTFRCDPISEHNRLYWYRQTLGQGPEFLTYFQNEAQLEKSRLLSDRFSAERPKGSFSTLEIQRTEQGDSAMYLCASSLALVYRGNTIYFGEGSWLTVV.

This chain joins TRBV10-2 and TRBJ1-1; possibly TRBD1 for D (5 bases). The germline CDR1 and CDR2 sequences are WSHSY and SAAADI. Trimming removed 6 bases from V and 7 bases from J, with 18 bases in between. This CDR3 is 14 amino acids long. CDR3 region: CASRAPGTRNEAFF. Here the CDR3 DNA reads TGCGCCAGCAGGGCCCCCGGGACGAGGAATGAAGCTTTCTTT.

Points on this clone: The sample holds other DNA sequences that translate to the same CDR3. This rearrangement joins TRBV5-1 to TRBJ2-3, with D unclear. The germline V gene encodes CDR1 SGHRS and CDR2 YFSETQ. V lost 4 bases, J lost 0 bases, and 6 bases lay in between. The CDR3 sequence is 13 residues long. CDR3 in amino acids: CASSTTSTDTQYF. CDR3 in DNA: TGCGCCAGCAGCACTACAAGCACAGATACGCAGTATTTT.

The chain carries TRBV18 and TRBJ1-4; a weak D match, TRBD1 (5 bases). The V gene's germline CDR1 is KGHSH and CDR2 LQKENI. The V and J ends lost 1 base and 11 bases respectively, with 11 bases between them. This CDR3 has 13 amino acids. The CDR3: CASSPHPRDKLFF. In DNA, the CDR3 is TGTGCCAGCTCACCACACCCCAGGGACAAACTGTTTTTT.

The V gene is TRBV5-6, the J gene TRBJ1-2; 9 bases map to TRBD1. Germline CDR1 is SGHDT and CDR2 is YYEEEE. V trimming: 0 bases; J trimming: 0 bases; junction bases outside the gene matches: 6. The CDR3 loop spans 17 amino acids. The DNA of the CDR3 is TGTGCCAGCAGCTTGGGGACAGGGGCGAATCCTAACTATGGCTACACCTTC. Translating gives CASSLGTGANPNYGYTF.

Remarks on this clone: The same CDR3 arises from other DNA sequences in this sample as well. V gene TRBV28 combines with J gene TRBJ1-2; D unclear. Trimming cost V 1 base and J 8 bases, with 8 bases left between them. The CDR3 is 12 residues long. Germline CDR1 is MDHEN and CDR2 is SYDVKM. This CDR3 is CASSLSGSGYTF. The CDR3 DNA reads TGTGCCAGCAGTTTATCCGGGTCCGGCTACACCTTC.